The clone carrying this T cell receptor beta chain was seen just once. This entry is derived from a study of blood T cell repertoires in COVID-19. The CDR3 is 20 residues long. The germline V gene encodes CDR1 LGHNA and CDR2 YSLEER. V was pared by 2 bases and J by 2 bases, with 12 bases of the junction left unmatched. The protocol was immunoSEQ multiplex PCR, while the TCRdb copy is restricted to in-frame clones and leaves out a portion. The table has about 170,000 clones, around nine tenths seen once; the top ten hold approximately 2.1%. The sample comprised peripheral blood. This chain links TRBV4-3 with TRBJ2-1; 13 bases fit TRBD2. The TCR comes from a man between 45 and 60 years old who had recovered from COVID-19. The CDR3 here is CASSQLVPWTSGGTYNEQFF. The CDR3 nucleotides read TGCGCCAGCAGCCAACTAGTACCCTGGACTAGCGGGGGAACCTACAATGAGCAGTTCTTC.